The entry that follows covers one T cell receptor (beta chain) sequence. Its target is not known. CDR1 is MNHNY, CDR2 SVGAGI, per germline (reference sequence). This CDR3 region has 13 residues. Trimming shortened V by 4 bases and J by 8 bases, and 14 bases separated the two germline ends. This sample was included in a study of cytomegalovirus exposure and HLA in healthy donors. In the study overall: Genotyping of hundreds of donors showed that about 83% belonged to the Caucasian-associated ancestry cluster. Study-wide results and limits: There were under 200 TCR beta chains listed as cytomegalovirus-associated. Researchers reported that three CMV-associated chains were confirmed in vitro as CMV antigen-specific. In a later analysis, parvovirus B19, influenza, CMV and Epstein-Barr virus appeared linked to several top co-occurrence clusters.

Primers for the PCR totalled 60 Vbeta and 13 Jbeta. The protocol was immunoSEQ multiplex PCR, while the TCRdb copy is restricted to in-frame clones and leaves out a portion. The profile shows 100,000 to 150,000 clones, approximately 84% of them singletons. What was sequenced was PBMCs. The V and J genes are TRBV6-6 and TRBJ1-2, with TRBD1 as a possible D gene (6 bases). The sequence came from a man between 18 and 35 years old in good health and CMV-seropositive. This CDR3 is CASSFGQIRGYTF. CDR3 coding DNA: TGTGCCAGCAGTTTCGGACAGATCCGAGGCTACACCTTC.